The text below deals with one T cell receptor beta chain. The antigen is undetermined. The entry originates in a study of blood T cells in healthy people across ages. PCR was performed a second time for roughly 7 to 12 cycles using a sample-barcoded 5' primer and a J-beta primer mix. Every cDNA molecule carried a tag from a template-switch adaptor bearing 12 random nucleotides. TCRdb independently ran MiXCR on the 5' RACE reads; one entry per CDR3 protein. The sample has 650,000 to 950,000 distinct CDR3 sequences; roughly 44% are singletons. Study outcomes and limitations: Naive CD4+ cell counts and diversity both ran higher in long-lived than in aged donors. Per million T cells, TCR beta diversity dropped about linearly as age rose.

Sequences were obtained from blood. The TCR sequence derives from a man in his fifties or sixties in good health.

CDR3 residues: CASSSFSGCKEYF. As DNA, the CDR3 is TGCGCCAGCAGCTCGTTTAGCGGGTGCAAGGAGTACTTC. This chain uses TRBV5-1 with TRBJ2-7, with 7 nucleotides matching TRBD2. The V gene's germline CDR1 is SGHRS and CDR2 YFSETQ. V was clipped by 3 bases and J by 11 bases; unmatched bases: 11. There are 13 residues in the CDR3.